This record covers a single T cell receptor (beta chain). Its target is not known. The CDR3 length is 18 residues. The V end lost 4 bases, the J end lost 7 bases, and 25 bases lay between the germline ends. CDR1 and CDR2 (germline): KGHDR, SFDVKD. Treatment reported: about 20 received Ad26.COV2.S at low or high dose, single or two shots; 5 received placebo; per-sample allocation not given. Sampling was performed 63 days after the first vaccine or placebo injection. The data originate from a study of Ad26.COV2.S vaccination and SARS-CoV-2 variants. About the research overall: Donor was one of the participants in the Ad26.COV2.S arm of the COV1001 trial.

Using immunoSEQ multiplex PCR, the repertoire was profiled, and TCRdb retains in-frame clones only, with some absent. The sample includes about 350,000 clones, 88% of them seen just once. General study points: Individuals receiving vaccine had higher spike-specific TCR breadth than placebo recipients did.

The specimen was peripheral blood, collected in a trial of Ad26.COV2.S vaccine versus placebo. This sequence was found in a person aged 18-65 years who received the Ad26.COV2.S COVID-19 vaccine or a placebo. This chain links TRBV24-1 with TRBJ1-3, with D possibly TRBD1 on 5 matching bases. CDR3 nucleotide sequence: TGTGCCACCAGTGACCGTAATCCGCTAGGGTGGGACGGTAACACCATATATTTT. Amino acid sequence: CATSDRNPLGWDGNTIYF.